This T cell receptor (beta chain) was sequenced for a study of cytomegalovirus exposure and HLA in healthy donors. Broader study findings: Later analysis revealed greater clonal expansion in HLA-associated TCR beta chains than in equally common others. Three CMV-associated chains were confirmed in vitro to be specific for CMV antigens.

Germline V CDR1 and CDR2: MNHEY, SMNVEV (reference sequence). V was clipped by 6 bases and J by 0 bases; unmatched bases: 4. The CDR3 spans 15 residues. The PCR employed 60 Vbeta primers together with 13 Jbeta primers. As originally analysed: In a later analysis, 75 million to 85 million unique TCR beta chains included roughly 11 million shared by two or more donors. This table comes from immunoSEQ multiplex PCR, and its TCRdb copy is limited to in-frame clones, with some not included. D and trimming come from the DNA, and the V and J calls and clone size come from that table. This table holds approximately 98,000 clones, around two thirds found once. On this clone: No antigen is known for it.

Sequencing used PBMCs. The chain couples TRBV27 to TRBJ2-1, with 8 bases that match TRBD2. This sequence originates from a male donor in good health and CMV-seronegative. The CDR3 spells CASSKSGSSYNEQFF. The CDR3 region has the DNA TGTGCCAGCAGCAAGAGCGGGAGCTCCTACAATGAGCAGTTCTTC.